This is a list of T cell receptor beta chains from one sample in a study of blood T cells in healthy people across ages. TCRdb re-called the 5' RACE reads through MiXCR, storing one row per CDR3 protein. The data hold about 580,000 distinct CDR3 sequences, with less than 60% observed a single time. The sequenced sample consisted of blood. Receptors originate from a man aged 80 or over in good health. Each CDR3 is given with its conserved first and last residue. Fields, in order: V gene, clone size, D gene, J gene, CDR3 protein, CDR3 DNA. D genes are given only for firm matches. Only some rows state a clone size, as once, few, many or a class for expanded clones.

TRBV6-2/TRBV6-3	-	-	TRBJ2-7	CASRSSGTETYEQYF	TGTGCCAGCAGATCCTCCGGGACGGAGACCTACGAGCAGTACTTC
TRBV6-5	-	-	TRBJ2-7	CASSSPGAAGYEQYF	TGTGCCAGCAGTTCCCCTGGGGCGGCCGGCTACGAGCAGTACTTC
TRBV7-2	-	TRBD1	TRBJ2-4	CASSTTGTVAKNIQYF	TGTGCCAGCAGCACAACCGGGACAGTAGCCAAAAACATTCAGTACTTC
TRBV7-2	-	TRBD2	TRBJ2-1	CASSFAGGVNNEQFF	TGTGCCAGCAGCTTCGCGGGAGGGGTCAACAATGAGCAGTTCTTC
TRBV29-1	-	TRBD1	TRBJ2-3	CSVEGGRGQGRDTQYF	TGCAGCGTTGAAGGGGGTCGGGGACAGGGGAGGGATACGCAGTATTTT
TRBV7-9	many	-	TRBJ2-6	CASSLLRSGANVLTF	TGTGCCAGCAGCTTACTTCGCTCTGGGGCCAACGTCCTGACTTTC
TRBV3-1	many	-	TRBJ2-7	CASSLGTDYEQYF	TGTGCCAGCAGCTTGGGGACTGACTACGAGCAGTACTTC
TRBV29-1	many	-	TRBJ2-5	CSVVRGGETQYF	TGCAGCGTTGTTAGGGGTGGGGAGACCCAGTACTTC
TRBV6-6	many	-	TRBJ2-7	CASSTGGYYEQYF	TGTGCCAGCAGTACCGGGGGATACTACGAGCAGTACTTC
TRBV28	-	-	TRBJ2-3	CASSPPPIGIGITDTQYF	TGTGCCAGCAGTCCCCCCCCAATCGGGATCGGTATTACAGATACGCAGTATTTT
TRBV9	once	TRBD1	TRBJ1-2	CASSVGTGKGGYTF	TGTGCCAGCAGCGTAGGGACAGGGAAGGGTGGCTACACCTTC
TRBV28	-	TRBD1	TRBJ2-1	CASLVRDRGDEQFF	TGTGCCAGCTTAGTCCGGGACAGGGGTGATGAGCAGTTCTTC
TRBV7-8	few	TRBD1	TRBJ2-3	CASSLPTGGEDTQYF	TGTGCCAGCAGCTTACCGACAGGGGGGGAAGATACGCAGTATTTT
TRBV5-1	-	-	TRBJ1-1	CASSLDSRGGAFF	TGCGCCAGCAGCTTGGACAGCCGAGGTGGAGCTTTCTTT
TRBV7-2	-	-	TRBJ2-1	CASSSQYEGAVQFF	TGTGCCAGCAGCTCTCAGTATGAAGGGGCTGTGCAGTTCTTC
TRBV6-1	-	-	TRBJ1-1	CASSERWAFF	TGTGCCAGCAGTGAAAGATGGGCTTTCTTT
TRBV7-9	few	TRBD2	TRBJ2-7	CASSQNPGGLEQYF	TGTGCCAGCAGCCAAAACCCGGGGGGGCTCGAGCAGTACTTC
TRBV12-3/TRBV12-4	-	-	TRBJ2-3	CASSLAPPPAADTQYF	TGTGCCAGCAGTTTAGCCCCCCCTCCGGCTGCAGATACGCAGTATTTT
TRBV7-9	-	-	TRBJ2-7	CASSVVGLRYEQYF	TGTGCCAGCAGCGTAGTAGGGCTTCGGTACGAGCAGTACTTC
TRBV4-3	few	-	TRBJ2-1	CASSQDRGRREQFF	TGCGCCAGCAGCCAAGATAGAGGGCGGAGAGAGCAGTTCTTC
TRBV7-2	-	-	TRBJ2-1	CASSSQANRAGEQFF	TGTGCCAGCAGCTCCCAGGCGAACCGGGCGGGGGAGCAGTTCTTC
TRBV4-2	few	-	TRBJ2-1	CASSQDQGTSNEQFF	TGTGCCAGCAGCCAAGATCAGGGTACGAGCAATGAGCAGTTCTTC
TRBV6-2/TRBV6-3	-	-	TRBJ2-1	CASSGGSFWAYNEQFF	TGTGCCAGCAGCGGAGGGTCGTTCTGGGCCTACAATGAGCAGTTCTTC
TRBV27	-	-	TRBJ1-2	CASSLTGVYGYTF	TGTGCCAGCAGCCTGACGGGAGTCTATGGCTACACCTTC
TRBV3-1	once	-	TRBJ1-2	CASSRGGTQNYGYTF	TGTGCCAGCAGCCGCGGGGGCACGCAAAACTATGGCTACACCTTC
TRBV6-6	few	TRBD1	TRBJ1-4	CASSYDRVLNEKLFF	TGTGCCAGCAGTTACGACAGGGTCCTCAATGAAAAACTGTTTTTT
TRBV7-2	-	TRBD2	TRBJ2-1	CASSISLAGDNEQFF	TGTGCCAGCAGCATCAGCCTAGCGGGGGATAATGAGCAGTTCTTC
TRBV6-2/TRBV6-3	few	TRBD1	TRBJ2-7	CASSYPRGPSAYEQYF	TGTGCCAGCAGTTACCCGAGGGGGCCATCAGCCTACGAGCAGTACTTC
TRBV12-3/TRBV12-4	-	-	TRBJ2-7	CASSLTTAFYEQYF	TGTGCCAGCAGTTTAACCACAGCATTCTACGAGCAGTACTTC
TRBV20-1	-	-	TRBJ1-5	CSAGGVWQPQHF	TGCAGTGCTGGGGGGGTGTGGCAGCCCCAGCATTTT
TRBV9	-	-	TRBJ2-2	CACSVVWNTGELFF	TGTGCCTGCAGCGTAGTCTGGAACACCGGGGAGCTGTTTTTT
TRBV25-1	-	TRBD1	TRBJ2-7	CASSGTGPSNYEQYF	TGTGCCAGCAGTGGGACAGGACCAAGTAACTACGAGCAGTACTTC
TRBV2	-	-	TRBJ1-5	CASTDRSNQPQHF	TGTGCCAGCACAGACAGGAGCAATCAGCCCCAGCATTTT
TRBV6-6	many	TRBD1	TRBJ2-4	CASSYSTGGPKNIQYF	TGTGCCAGCAGTTACTCGACAGGGGGTCCCAAAAACATTCAGTACTTC
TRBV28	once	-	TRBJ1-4	CASSSQGFAQGNEKLFF	TGTGCCAGCAGTTCACAGGGTTTCGCACAGGGTAATGAAAAACTGTTTTTT
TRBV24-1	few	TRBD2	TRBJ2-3	CATMSGRPTDTQYF	TGTGCCACCATGAGCGGGAGGCCCACAGATACGCAGTATTTT
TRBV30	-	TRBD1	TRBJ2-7	CAWSVQGAHEQYF	TGTGCCTGGAGTGTACAGGGGGCCCACGAGCAGTACTTC